One sample yielded the 2 T cell receptor beta chains listed below, sequenced in a study of neurological immune-mediated disorders. MiXCR, applied by TCRdb to the 5' RACE reads, yields one record per CDR3 protein. The table lists roughly 57,000 distinct CDR3 sequences, 20% to 30% of them singletons. Stated time point: technical triplicate 2. Sequencing was carried out using PBMCs. Receptors originate from a man in his fifties or sixties with HTLV-1-associated myelopathy (HAM/TSP).

The V call is TRBV12-3 or TRBV12-4, the J call TRBJ2-1, with 8 positions matching TRBD2. There are 14 residues in the CDR3. V shed 2 bases, J shed 9 bases, and the junction held 6 bases outside the gene matches. The CDR3, as DNA: TGTGCCAGCAGTTTATTGCGGGAGGCTGGTGAGCAGTTCTTC. This sequence encodes CASSLLREAGEQFF.

This clonotype has ten or more counts. The chain carries TRBV20-1 and TRBJ1-4; no firm D call. Germline V CDR1 and CDR2: DFQATT, SNEGSKA (reference sequence). The CDR3 is made up of 12 amino acids. Trimming removed 0 bases at V and 15 bases at J, with 14 bases between. Here the CDR3 reads CSARDAPSRVFF. The CDR3 DNA follows: TGCAGTGCTAGAGATGCCCCATCGAGGGTGTTTTTT.